The 18 T cell receptor beta chains listed next were all sequenced from one sample in a study of cytomegalovirus exposure and HLA in healthy donors. Assay used: immunoSEQ multiplex PCR; TCRdb lists only in-frame clones, some missing. The sample has about 250,000 clones, approximately 84% seen once. Sequencing was performed on PBMCs. These TCRs come from a man aged 18-30 years in good health and CMV-seropositive.

This clone was detected many times. The chain combines TRBV29-1 with TRBJ2-3; TRBD2 aligns across 14 bases. Trimming took 4 bases from V and 6 from J; bases not matched to a gene: 12. Germline assignment: CDR1 SQVTM and CDR2 ANQGSEA. The CDR3 loop spans 17 amino acids. The chain's CDR3 is CSVGRLAGGPSLDTQYF. CDR3 bases: TGCAGCGTTGGACGACTAGCGGGAGGGCCCAGTTTGGATACGCAGTATTTT.

This clone turned up a few times. The chain links TRBV5-5 to TRBJ2-1; D assignment may be TRBD1 or TRBD2 (5 bases each). Germline CDR1 is SGHKS and CDR2 is YYEKEE (reference sequence). V lost 2 bases, J lost 6 bases, and 12 bases lay in between. The CDR3 covers 14 residues. The CDR3 coding sequence is TGTGCCAGCAGCTTATCGGGGCTCCTCAATGAGCAGTTCTTC. It yields the protein CASSLSGLLNEQFF.

The chain carries TRBV11-3 and TRBJ2-5; 7 bases are shared with TRBD2. CDR1 SGHNT and CDR2 YENEEA come from the germline V gene. CDR3 size: 14 residues. Trimming took 4 bases from V and 1 from J; bases not matched to a gene: 3. CDR3 nucleotides: TGTGCCAGCAGCTCCACGGGAGGCCAAGAGACCCAGTACTTC. It codes for CASSSTGGQETQYF.

The chain couples TRBV6-5 to TRBJ2-7, with D possibly being TRBD1 (6 bases). The CDR3 loop spans 14 amino acids. Trimming took 6 bases from V and 5 from J, leaving 17 bases between them. Germline assignment: CDR1 MNHEY and CDR2 SVGAGI. The CDR3 protein is CASSATTGIHEQYF. The CDR3 DNA sequence: TGTGCCAGCAGCGCAACAACAGGGATCCACGAGCAGTACTTC.

This chain uses TRBV5-1 with TRBJ2-1, with 16 bases matching TRBD2. Losses at the gene ends were 4 bases for V and 2 bases for J; bases not matched to a gene: 9. CDR3 length equals 19 residues. Germline V gives CDR1 SGHRS, CDR2 YFSETQ. The CDR3 DNA reads as TGCGCCAGCAGCCCGGGGACTAGCGGGAGGGCCGGGACCTACAATGAGCAGTTCTTC. This sequence encodes CASSPGTSGRAGTYNEQFF.

J is TRBJ1-3 and V is TRBV6-1; D gene unclear. Trimming pared 4 bases from V and 1 base from J, leaving 8 bases between. This CDR3 has 14 amino acids. Germline V gene sequence: CDR1 MNHNS, CDR2 SASEGT. CDR3 in amino acids: CASSGAFSGNTIYF. CDR3 nucleotides: TGTGCCAGCAGTGGTGCTTTTTCTGGAAACACCATATATTTT.

The chain has TRBV27 and TRBJ2-7, with a tentative D call TRBD1 (5 bases). The germline V gene encodes CDR1 MNHEY and CDR2 SMNVEV (reference sequence). The CDR3 sequence is 14 residues long. Trimming cost V 3 bases and J 0 bases, with 9 bases left between them. CDR3 nucleotides: TGTGCCAGCAGTTTCTTGACAGACTCCTACGAGCAGTACTTC. Its protein product is CASSFLTDSYEQYF.

This chain joins TRBV5-1 and TRBJ2-1; tentatively, D is TRBD1 (6 bases). Germline V CDR1 and CDR2: SGHRS, YFSETQ. Trimming shortened V by 0 bases and J by 8 bases, and 6 bases separated the two germline ends. The CDR3 is 12 amino acids. CDR3 coding DNA: TGCGCCAGCAGCTTGGACAGGGATGAGCAGTTCTTC. This sequence encodes CASSLDRDEQFF.

The rearrangement links TRBV7-2 to TRBJ1-5, with D tentatively TRBD1 (5 bases). Germline values: CDR1 SGHTA, CDR2 FQGNSA. V lost 6 bases, J lost 5 bases, and 14 bases lay in between. The length of the CDR3 is 14 residues. CDR3 in DNA: TGTGCCAGCAGTCCTCTATGGGGGGATCAGCCCCAGCATTTT. Protein sequence: CASSPLWGDQPQHF.

The chain links TRBV18 to TRBJ1-3; D not resolved. Trimming cost V 3 bases and J 1 base, with 16 bases left between them. The germline CDR1 and CDR2 sequences are KGHSH and LQKENI. This CDR3 has 17 amino acids. The CDR3 region is CASSPSVGFGSGNTIYF. DNA for the CDR3: TGTGCCAGCTCACCCTCCGTGGGGTTTGGTTCTGGAAACACCATATATTTT.

The chain has TRBV25-1 and TRBJ2-1; D might be TRBD1 (7 bases). Per the germline V gene, CDR1 is MGHDK and CDR2 is SYGVNS. V shed 7 bases and J shed 6 bases, with 19 bases lying between them. This CDR3 contains 15 residues. The CDR3 loop is CASMVPGGGLNEQFF. CDR3 bases: TGTGCCAGCATGGTCCCAGGGGGAGGTCTCAATGAGCAGTTCTTC.

The J gene is TRBJ2-3, the V gene TRBV7-8; D may correspond to TRBD1 or TRBD2 (5 bases each). The CDR3 sequence is 15 residues long. Trimming left V 5 bases short and J 0 bases short, with 12 bases between. Germline CDR1 reads SGHVS; CDR2 reads FQNEAQ. This CDR3 reads CASSLVGRSTDTQYF. As DNA, the CDR3 is TGTGCCAGCAGCCTGGTGGGACGAAGCACAGATACGCAGTATTTT.

The chain recombines TRBV11-2 with TRBJ1-1; no clear D. The germline gives CDR1 SGHAT, CDR2 FQNNGV. Trimming cost V 1 base and J 0 bases, with 9 bases left between them. The CDR3 runs 15 residues. In DNA, the CDR3 is TGTGCCAGCAGCTTAGGTGTAGTCATGAACACTGAAGCTTTCTTT. Protein product: CASSLGVVMNTEAFF.

This clone came up a few times. This rearrangement joins TRBV30 to TRBJ2-3; D unresolved. The CDR3 spans 12 residues. Trimming stripped 3 bases from V and 2 bases from J, with 6 bases between. Germline lookup yields CDR1 GTSNPN and CDR2 SVGIG (reference sequence). CDR3 protein: CAWRGLTDTQYF. The CDR3 DNA follows: TGTGCCTGGAGGGGCCTCACAGATACGCAGTATTTT.

About this clone: A much larger clone differs from this one at a single base, so this may be a read error. This rearrangement joins TRBV27 to TRBJ2-7, with unresolved D. CDR1 is MNHEY and CDR2 is SMNVEV in the germline V gene (reference sequence). The V and J ends lost 5 bases and 0 bases respectively, with 8 bases between them. This CDR3 contains 13 residues. This CDR3 reads CASSGRSSYEQYF. DNA for the CDR3: TGTGCCAGCAGTGGACGGAGCTCCTACGAGCAGTACTTC.

The rearrangement joins TRBV15 to TRBJ2-5; D is undetermined. There are 14 residues in the CDR3. CDR1 is LNHNV and CDR2 is YYDKDF in the germline V gene (reference sequence). Trimming removed 2 bases from V and 5 bases from J, with 12 bases in between. The DNA for the CDR3 is TGTGCCACCAGCAGAAACTTCCCAACGGAGACCCAGTACTTC. Translating it yields CATSRNFPTETQYF.

The chain is built from TRBV6-5 and TRBJ1-1; tentative D call: TRBD1 (6 bases). The CDR3 sequence is 15 residues long. V gave up 8 bases and J gave up 1 base, with 17 bases separating them. Germline V lookup: CDR1 MNHEY, CDR2 SVGAGI. The CDR3 region has the DNA TGTGCCAGCTCACAGGGTGAGACTAAGAACACTGAAGCTTTCTTT. Protein: CASSQGETKNTEAFF.

The genes are TRBV30 and TRBJ2-2, with 13 bases that match TRBD2. This CDR3 has 16 residues. Germline-derived CDR1 and CDR2 are GTSNPN and SVGIG (reference sequence). V gave up 5 bases and J gave up 3 bases; unmatched junction bases: 6. For the CDR3, the DNA is TGTGCCTGGGCCCGGACTAGCGGGAGACACACCGGGGAGCTGTTTTTT. Protein: CAWARTSGRHTGELFF. Based on the CDR3 plus reference TRBV30 and TRBJ2-2, the full variable domain is SQTIHQWPATLVQPVGSPLSLECTVEGTSNPNLYWYRQAAGRGLQLLFYSVGIGQISSEVPQNLSASRPQDRQFILSSKKLLLSDSGFYLCAWARTSGRHTGELFFGEGSRLTVL.